Described below is a single T cell receptor beta chain sequence and its context. What this receptor recognizes is not known. No base qualities exist here, and no much larger clone lies one base off it. The data derive from a study of Ad26.COV2.S vaccination and SARS-CoV-2 variants (dated by TCRdb to the early 2020s). Context from the whole study: TCRbeta repertoire sequencing was used to assess the specificity and breadth of SARS-CoV-2-reactive T cell receptors after Ad26.COV2.S vaccination. A total of around 32 samples were included in the TCR-sequenced set, comprising roughly 19 Ad26.COV2.S vaccine recipients, 5 placebo recipients and 8 SARS-CoV-2 convalescent individuals. Results the study describes overall, beyond this receptor: Vaccine and placebo recipients had comparable non-spike TCR breadth, which fits with the vaccine containing only spike. After vaccination, substantial breadth of spike-specific CD8+ and CD4+ T cell responses was reported. Compared with placebo recipients, Ad26.COV2.S recipients showed higher spike-specific TCR breadth (P = 0.0014). The authors noted that the TCR breadth and depth analyses may have underestimated total T cell responses.

The time point label here, explained by the study, means: individuals recovered from natural SARS-CoV-2 infection. The immunoSEQ Assay was used to sequence TCRbeta CDR3 regions. After extraction, genomic DNA underwent amplification by bias-controlled multiplex PCR, followed by high-throughput sequencing. On the study's bioinformatics: To quantify the absolute abundance of every unique TCRbeta CDR3 region, sequences were collapsed and filtered. Usable DNA was measured by amplifying reference genes present in all nucleated cells, and TCRbeta template counts were normalized to that usable DNA to estimate T cell fraction. Repertoire TCRs were annotated as SARS-CoV-2-specific by exact matching of V gene, CDR3 amino acid sequence and J gene to a known reactive TCR set. The reference SARS-CoV-2 TCR set was obtained from MIRA and was filtered for enrichment in COVID-19-positive ImmuneCODE repertoires, whereby public or cross-reactive TCRs were removed. Based on the MIRA antigens, annotated TCRs were further analysed at the level of specific ORF or position within ORF. Breadth was defined as annotated unique rearrangements over total unique productive rearrangements; depth was the summed frequency of those rearrangements. Two-sided Wilcoxon rank-sum tests were used to compare TCR breadth between groups. TCRdb re-hosts the immuneACCESS table, in-frame sequences only. Its copies lack some clones; in the studies checked, an unresolved V gene accounts for under half of them, and the cause for the rest is not known. V and J calls and clone size are those listed in that table; D and trimming were worked out from the DNA. This sample has some 350,000 clones in its table, and roughly nine tenths of those were observed once. The ten largest clones represent 3.9% of the sample.

The clonotype was recovered from a human donor who had recovered from COVID-19. Sequenced here: peripheral blood, sampled after recovery from COVID-19.

Here is the DNA: TGTGCCAGTAGTGGGACAGGGGGCTACCACGAGCAGTACTTC. This translates into CASSGTGGYHEQYF. The rearrangement combines TRBV19 with TRBJ2-7, and 12 junction bases match TRBD1. CDR1 and CDR2 (LNHDA, SQIVND) derive from the germline V gene (reference sequence). Germline trimming: 5 bases from V, 5 bases from J; junction bases outside gene matches: 4. Spanning cysteine to phenylalanine, the CDR3 consists of 14 amino acids. Of the read, only the CDR3 DNA is kept; its 42 bases are in frame from base 1.